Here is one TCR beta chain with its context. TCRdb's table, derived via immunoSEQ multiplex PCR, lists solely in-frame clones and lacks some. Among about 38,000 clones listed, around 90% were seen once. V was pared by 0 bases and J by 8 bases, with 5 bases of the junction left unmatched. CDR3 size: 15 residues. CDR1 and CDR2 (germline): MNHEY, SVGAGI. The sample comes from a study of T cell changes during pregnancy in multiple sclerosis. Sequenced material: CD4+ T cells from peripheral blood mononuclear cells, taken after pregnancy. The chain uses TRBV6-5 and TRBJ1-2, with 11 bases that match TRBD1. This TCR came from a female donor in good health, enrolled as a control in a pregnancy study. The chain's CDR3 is CASSYSMRTGGGYTF. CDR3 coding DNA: TGTGCCAGCAGTTACTCAATGCGGACAGGGGGCGGCTACACCTTC.